These 28 T cell receptor beta chains were all obtained from the same sample, sequenced in a study of vaccination and CD4 T cells after COVID-19. The Oncomine TCR Beta short-read assay was what sequenced the DNA obtained from cultured CD4+ T cells. TCRdb itself ran the PCR reads through MiXCR, one entry per CDR3 protein. The table has 15,000 to 20,000 distinct CDR3 sequences, roughly 49% seen once. Treatment defined: roughly 10-day PBMC culture with coronavirus spike peptide pools or control peptides (ViraFEST assay). Antigens of these TCRs are unknown. Sequencing was done on a sample of CD4+ T cells from blood, cultured in vitro. The receptor source for this set is a human donor who had recovered from COVID-19.

The V call is TRBV30, the J call TRBJ1-1; the D gene is possibly TRBD1 (5 bases). V dropped 2 bases and J dropped 5 bases, with 15 bases sitting between them. This CDR3 region has 14 residues. CDR1 is GTSNPN, CDR2 SVGIG, per germline (reference sequence). The CDR3 DNA reads as TGTGCCTGGAGTAGGACACTCAAGGAGACTGAAGCTTTCTTT. Translation: CAWSRTLKETEAFF.

This sequence joins TRBV5-1 and TRBJ1-4; 10 bases map to TRBD1. The CDR3 loop spans 17 amino acids. CDR1 is SGHRS and CDR2 is YFSETQ in the germline V gene. After removal of 4 bases from V and 0 bases from J, the junction contained 6 bases not matched to a gene. DNA for the CDR3: TGCGCCAGCAGCCAGGGACAGGGGACTGCAACTAATGAAAAACTGTTTTTT. Its translation is CASSQGQGTATNEKLFF.

J is TRBJ1-2 and V is TRBV29-1; a weak D match, TRBD1 (5 bases). The CDR3 extends over 12 amino acids. Looked up from germline, CDR1 is SQVTM and CDR2 is ANQGSEA. V was pared by 0 bases and J by 8 bases, with 10 bases between. The CDR3 protein is CSVEDGTDGYTF. The CDR3 DNA is TGCAGCGTTGAAGATGGGACGGACGGCTACACCTTC. Full variable domain (rest looked up from reference TRBV29-1 and TRBJ1-2): SAVISQKPSRDICQRGTSLTIQCQVDSQVTMMFWYRQQPGQSLTLIATANQGSEATYESGFVIDKFPISRPNLTFSTLTVSNMSPEDSSIYLCSVEDGTDGYTFGSGTRLTVV.

The chain is built from TRBV6-1 and TRBJ2-1; 12 bases match TRBD2. Germline CDR1 reads MNHNS; CDR2 reads SASEGT. The CDR3 totals 14 residues. V gave up 6 bases and J gave up 7 bases; unmatched junction bases: 4. The CDR3 DNA follows: TGTGCCAGCAGCTCTAGCGGGGGGGTGAATGAGCAGTTCTTC. Protein product: CASSSSGGVNEQFF.

This clonotype was found a few times. The V and J genes are TRBV2 and TRBJ2-7; the match to TRBD2 covers 13 bases. The CDR3 is 14 residues long. In germline, CDR1 is SNHLY, CDR2 FYNNEI. J lost 3 bases, V lost 8 bases, and 4 bases had no gene match. Here the CDR3 reads CASQTSGRLYEQYF. In DNA form, the CDR3 reads TGTGCCAGCCAGACTAGCGGGAGGCTCTACGAGCAGTACTTC.

About this clonotype itself: A read error may account for a junction end that differs from germline. The rearrangement joins TRBV7-9 to TRBJ2-5; possible D gene TRBD2, 6 bases. The CDR3 contains 17 residues. From germline, CDR1 is SEHNR and CDR2 FQNEAQ (reference sequence). Written as DNA, the CDR3 is TGTGCCAGCAGTTTAGGGAGGTCTGGCGGGTACCAAGAGACCCAGTACTTC. Its translation is CASSLGRSGGYQETQYF. Together with reference TRBV7-9 and TRBJ2-5, the CDR3 gives the full variable domain: DTGVSQNPRHKITKRGQNVTFRCDPISEHNRLYWYRQTLGQGPEFLTYFQNEAQLEKSRLLSDRFSAERPKGSFSTLEIQRTEQGDSAMYLCASSLGRSGGYQETQYFGPGTRLLVL.

About this clonotype itself: At one boundary the junction diverges from the germline segment, which might be a read error. The CDR3: CASNTAGTGDDTNSYEQYF. The CDR3 DNA follows: TGTGCTAGCAACACCGCCGGGACAGGGGATGATACAAACTCCTACGAGCAGTACTTC. The chain uses TRBV7-7 and TRBJ2-7; 10 positions match TRBD1. Germline CDR1 is SSHAT and CDR2 is FNYEAQ (reference sequence). The CDR3 covers 19 residues.

The gene calls are TRBV4-2 and TRBJ2-5; D remains ambiguous. Germline CDR1 is LGHNA and CDR2 is YNFKEQ. V lost 0 bases and J 0 bases, leaving 8 bases between the germline ends. The CDR3 consists of 15 residues. CDR3 loop: CASSQEVRYQETQYF. Written as DNA, the CDR3 is TGTGCCAGCAGCCAAGAAGTAAGGTACCAAGAGACCCAGTACTTC.

V usage is TRBV11-3 and J usage is TRBJ1-1; a possible D gene is TRBD1 (6 bases). The CDR3 runs 13 residues. Germline V gene data show CDR1 as SGHNT and CDR2 as YENEEA. With 6 bases removed from V and 0 bases from J, the gap between germline ends came to 8 bases. CDR3 coding DNA: TGTGCCAGCAGGGACAGCATGAACACTGAAGCTTTCTTT. This translates into CASRDSMNTEAFF.

The rearrangement links TRBV11-2 to TRBJ2-3, with 10 bases lining up with TRBD1. V shed 5 bases, J shed 3 bases, and the junction held 2 bases outside the gene matches. The CDR3 runs 14 residues. The germline V gene has CDR1 SGHAT and CDR2 FQNNGV. DNA of the CDR3: TGTGCCAGCAGCGACAGGGGGCTTACAGATACGCAGTATTTT. It encodes CASSDRGLTDTQYF. Variable domain in full (rest from reference TRBV11-2 and TRBJ2-3): EAGVAQSPRYKIIEKRQSVAFWCNPISGHATLYWYQQILGQGPKLLIQFQNNGVVDDSQLPKDRFSAERLKGVDSTLKIQPAKLEDSAVYLCASSDRGLTDTQYFGPGTRLTVL.

The gene calls are TRBV12-3 or TRBV12-4 and TRBJ2-4; TRBD2 might be the D (7 bases). Trimming pared 5 bases from V and 0 bases from J, leaving 17 bases between. The CDR3 runs to 17 residues. CDR3 sequence: CASSPPRGGLAKNIQYF. As DNA, the CDR3 is TGTGCCAGCAGTCCCCCGAGGGGGGGCCTAGCCAAAAACATTCAGTACTTC.

This clonotype was found a few times. CDR3 loop: CSARGGALAEAFF. For the CDR3, the DNA is TGCAGTGCTAGGGGGGGGGCGCTCGCTGAAGCTTTCTTT. The rearrangement links TRBV20-1 to TRBJ1-1, with D tentatively TRBD1 (6 bases). Germline lookup yields CDR1 DFQATT and CDR2 SNEGSKA (reference sequence). The V and J ends lost 3 bases and 6 bases respectively, with 14 bases between them. This CDR3 contains 13 residues.

This clonotype came up once. V and J are TRBV11-3 and TRBJ2-1; 16 bases agree with TRBD2. The V gene's germline CDR1 is SGHNT and CDR2 YENEEA. V dropped 7 bases and J dropped 7; count of bases not matched to a gene: 10. The CDR3 loop spans 17 amino acids. The CDR3: CASTFLGLAGGPNEQFF. The CDR3 DNA follows: TGTGCCAGCACCTTCCTGGGACTAGCGGGAGGGCCAAATGAGCAGTTCTTC.

The gene calls are TRBV19 and TRBJ2-2; 7 bases agree with TRBD2. Germline V CDR1 and CDR2: LNHDA, SQIVND (reference sequence). This CDR3 is built from 14 residues. V lost 10 bases and J lost 6; bases outside the gene matches: 11. In DNA, the CDR3 is TGTGCCACGTCCGGGGGAGGGGTGGCCGGGGAGCTGTTTTTT. The encoded protein is CATSGGGVAGELFF.

This clonotype turned up a few times. The chain joins TRBV24-1 to TRBJ2-2, with 8 bases identical to TRBD1. The CDR3 contains 15 residues. V was clipped by 3 bases and J by 6 bases; unmatched bases: 5. Germline V gene lookup returns CDR1 KGHDR and CDR2 SFDVKD. CDR3 residues: CATSDPTGVSGELFF. The CDR3 nucleotides are TGTGCCACCAGTGATCCGACAGGGGTCTCCGGGGAGCTGTTTTTT.

The V gene is TRBV5-4, the J gene TRBJ2-1, with 13 bases identical to TRBD2. The CDR3 contains 15 residues. CDR1 and CDR2 from the germline V gene are SGHNT and YYREEE (reference sequence). J gave up 8 bases and V 6 bases, and 8 bases lay outside the gene matches. Here the CDR3 DNA reads TGTGCCAGCAAACTAGCGGGAGGGCCTCGTGATGAGCAGTTCTTC. Protein: CASKLAGGPRDEQFF.

The V call is TRBV2, the J call TRBJ1-5, with 12 bases identical to TRBD1. Germline loops: CDR1 SNHLY, CDR2 FYNNEI. The CDR3 runs to 14 residues. V lost 8 bases to trimming and J lost 6 bases; unmatched junction nucleotides: 5. CDR3 DNA: TGTGCCAGCGCCGGGACAGGGGGCATTCAGCCCCAGCATTTT. It specifies CASAGTGGIQPQHF.

This clonotype has just a few counts. This chain joins TRBV7-8 and TRBJ1-1, with 7 bases identical to TRBD1. J lost 7 bases, V lost 4 bases, and 18 bases had no gene match. Per germline, CDR1 SGHVS and CDR2 FQNEAQ. The CDR3 is 17 amino acids. The CDR3 loop is CASSSSPTARGFGEAFF. The DNA for the CDR3 is TGTGCCAGCAGCTCCTCCCCAACCGCCAGGGGGTTTGGTGAAGCTTTCTTT.

This clonotype was found a few times. This sequence joins TRBV15 and TRBJ1-5; D unclear. CDR1 is LNHNV and CDR2 is YYDKDF in the germline V gene (reference sequence). The CDR3 runs to 17 residues. Trimming took 0 bases from V and 1 from J, leaving 13 bases between them. This CDR3 is CATSRDRVGRSNQPQHF. CDR3 in DNA: TGTGCCACCAGCAGAGATAGAGTTGGACGGAGCAATCAGCCCCAGCATTTT. Full variable domain (rest looked up from reference TRBV15 and TRBJ1-5): DAMVIQNPRYQVTQFGKPVTLSCSQTLNHNVMYWYQQKSSQAPKLLFHYYDKDFNNEADTPDNFQSRRPNTSFCFLDIRSPGLGDTAMYLCATSRDRVGRSNQPQHFGDGTRLSIL.

This clonotype appeared once. This chain uses TRBV7-9 with TRBJ2-5; 9 nucleotides match TRBD1. CDR3 size: 16 residues. Looked up from germline, CDR1 is SEHNR and CDR2 is FQNEAQ (reference sequence). Losses at the gene ends were 5 bases for V and 4 bases for J; bases not matched to a gene: 11. The CDR3 DNA reads as TGTGCCAGCAGCATCAAGCCGGGACAGGGATTAGAGACCCAGTACTTC. Its translation: CASSIKPGQGLETQYF.

J is TRBJ2-3 and V is TRBV7-9; D is perhaps TRBD1 (5 bases). Per germline, CDR1 SEHNR and CDR2 FQNEAQ (reference sequence). The CDR3 is 15 amino acids. V dropped 1 base and J dropped 1 base, with 9 bases sitting between them. The DNA of the CDR3 is TGTGCCAGCAGCTTAGAAAGGGGCCGCACAGATACGCAGTATTTT. Protein sequence: CASSLERGRTDTQYF.

The sample holds a few counts of this clonotype. J is TRBJ2-2 and V is TRBV10-1; D possibly corresponds to TRBD1 (5 bases). Trimming removed 3 bases at V and 5 bases at J, with 13 bases between. Per germline, CDR1 WNHNN and CDR2 SYGVQD (reference sequence). The CDR3 spans 15 residues. For the CDR3, the DNA is TGCGCCAGCAGTGAAGCAGGGATGAGTACCGGGGAGCTGTTTTTT. Protein: CASSEAGMSTGELFF.

The chain recombines TRBV20-1 with TRBJ1-1; D unresolved. The germline gives CDR1 DFQATT, CDR2 SNEGSKA (reference sequence). V was clipped by 1 base and J by 1 base, with 10 bases between them. The CDR3 is made up of 14 amino acids. CDR3 residues: CSARGVDANTEAFF. The DNA for the CDR3 is TGCAGTGCTAGAGGAGTTGACGCGAACACTGAAGCTTTCTTT.

This chain joins TRBV6-1 and TRBJ1-2; tentative D call: TRBD1 (5 bases). The CDR3 is made up of 14 amino acids. V was shortened by 6 bases and J by 7 bases, with 18 bases between the two germline ends. Germline loops: CDR1 MNHNS, CDR2 SASEGT. CDR3 protein: CASRGMGGGGGYTF. The CDR3 DNA reads as TGTGCCAGCAGGGGGATGGGGGGGGGAGGTGGCTACACCTTC.

This chain links TRBV7-9 with TRBJ2-3; perhaps D is TRBD1 or TRBD2 (5 bases each). The germline V gene has CDR1 SEHNR and CDR2 FQNEAQ (reference sequence). This CDR3 contains 11 residues. Trimming removed 5 bases from V and 14 bases from J, with 14 bases in between. CDR3 amino acids: CASSPGTLGYF. CDR3 sequence (DNA): TGTGCCAGCAGCCCGGGGACCCTAGGGTATTTT.

The chain carries TRBV10-3 and TRBJ1-2, with 9 positions matching TRBD1. There are 12 residues in the CDR3. V trimming: 7 bases; J trimming: 8 bases; junction bases outside the gene matches: 5. Germline V gives CDR1 ENHRY, CDR2 SYGVKD. The chain's CDR3 is CAINRDRDGYTF. CDR3 sequence (DNA): TGTGCCATCAACCGGGACAGGGACGGCTACACCTTC.

The rearrangement uses TRBV6-1 and TRBJ1-2; D call uncertain. This CDR3 comprises 12 residues. The V gene lost 5 bases and the J gene lost 4 bases, with 8 bases spanning the gap. CDR1 and CDR2 from the germline V gene are MNHNS and SASEGT. CDR3: CASSPRSYGYTF. The DNA of the CDR3 is TGTGCCAGCAGTCCCCGAAGCTATGGCTACACCTTC.

This clonotype came up a few times. The CDR3 here is CATSRDPRASGTSTDTQYF. CDR3 in DNA: TGTGCCACCAGCAGAGATCCTCGGGCTAGCGGCACTAGCACAGATACGCAGTATTTT. The rearrangement uses TRBV15 and TRBJ2-3, with 7 nucleotides matching TRBD2. Losses at the gene ends were 0 bases for V and 0 bases for J; bases not matched to a gene: 12. This CDR3 spans 19 amino acids. Looked up from germline, CDR1 is LNHNV and CDR2 is YYDKDF (reference sequence).